A single sample gave rise to the 5 T cell receptor beta chains below, sequenced in a study of T cell responses to AZD1222 COVID-19 vaccine. Sequencing used immunoSEQ multiplex PCR; TCRdb keeps in-frame clones, though not all of them. Of 80,000 to 100,000 clones in the sample, approximately 90% are singletons; the top ten hold 9.5% to 13%. The specimen was peripheral blood, collected 28 days after the second AZD1222 dose. Source of these receptors: an adult who received the AZD1222 COVID-19 vaccine.

The chain employs TRBV15 and TRBJ2-2; 7 nucleotides match TRBD1. Germline loops: CDR1 LNHNV, CDR2 YYDKDF (reference sequence). J gave up 6 bases and V 1 base, and 5 bases lay outside the gene matches. The CDR3 is 15 amino acids. The CDR3, as DNA: TGTGCCACCAGCAGAGGGAAAGGGGGCGCCGGGGAGCTGTTTTTT. Its translation is CATSRGKGGAGELFF.

The CDR3 is CASTTARASGSSYNEQFF. CDR3 sequence (DNA): TGTGCCAGCACGACGGCCCGGGCTAGCGGGAGCTCCTACAATGAGCAGTTCTTC. This chain joins TRBV28 and TRBJ2-1; TRBD2 aligns across 10 bases. Germline V lookup: CDR1 MDHEN, CDR2 SYDVKM. CDR3 length: 18 residues. V lost 7 bases, J lost 0 bases, and 12 bases stayed unmatched.

This chain uses TRBV11-2 with TRBJ1-2; D might be TRBD1 (6 bases). CDR1 SGHAT and CDR2 FQNNGV come from the germline V gene. The length of the CDR3 is 15 residues. Trimming shortened V by 5 bases and J by 7 bases, and 20 bases separated the two germline ends. CDR3 nucleotides: TGTGCCAGCAGCCTATCGGCCACAGGGACGGCTGGCTACACCTTC. It specifies CASSLSATGTAGYTF.

V and J are TRBV12-3 or TRBV12-4 and TRBJ2-1, with D perhaps TRBD1 (6 bases). The CDR3 is made up of 13 amino acids. V lost 6 bases to trimming and J lost 9 bases, with 15 bases between them. CDR3 bases: TGTGCCAGCAGGGATACAGGGACCGGTGAGCAGTTCTTC. It codes for CASRDTGTGEQFF.

This chain links TRBV7-6 with TRBJ2-3; possible D gene TRBD2, 6 bases. Germline CDR1 and CDR2: SGHVS and FNYEAQ. The CDR3 is made up of 15 amino acids. Trimming stripped 5 bases from V and 1 base from J, with 13 bases between. CDR3 DNA: TGTGCCAGCAGCCCTATTAGCGGCGGCACAGATACGCAGTATTTT. Translated: CASSPISGGTDTQYF.